The clone carrying this T cell receptor (beta chain) occurred a few times. The antigen is not known. The data derive from a study of blood T cells in healthy people across ages. J was trimmed by 2 bases and V by 0 bases; bases with no gene match: 5. The CDR3 runs to 16 residues. The germline CDR1 and CDR2 sequences are ENHRY and SYGVKD. With a J-beta primer mix and a sample-barcoded 5' primer, a second PCR ran 7 to 11 cycles. TCRdb itself ran the 5' RACE reads through MiXCR, one entry per CDR3 protein. Of about 400,000 distinct CDR3 sequences in the sample, over 45% were seen once. Study-wide points: Researchers judged that diversity estimates from one million T cells fell short of true values.

This sequence originates from a man aged 55 to 69 in good health. Input material: blood. The V and J genes are TRBV10-3 and TRBJ2-7; 9 bases align to TRBD1. CDR3 loop: CAISESDRGVAYEQYF. In DNA form, the CDR3 reads TGTGCCATCAGTGAGTCCGACAGGGGGGTGGCCTACGAGCAGTACTTC.